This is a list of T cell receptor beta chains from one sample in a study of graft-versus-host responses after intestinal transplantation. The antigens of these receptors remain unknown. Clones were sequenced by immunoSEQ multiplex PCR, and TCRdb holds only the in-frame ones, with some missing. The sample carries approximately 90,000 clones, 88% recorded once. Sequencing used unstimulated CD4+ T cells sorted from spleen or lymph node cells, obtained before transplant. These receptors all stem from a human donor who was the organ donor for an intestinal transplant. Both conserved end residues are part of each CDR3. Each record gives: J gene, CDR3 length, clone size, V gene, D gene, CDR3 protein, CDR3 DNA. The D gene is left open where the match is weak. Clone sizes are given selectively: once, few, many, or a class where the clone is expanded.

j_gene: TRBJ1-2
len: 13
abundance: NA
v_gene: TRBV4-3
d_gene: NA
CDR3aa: CASSQDEGDGYTF
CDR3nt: TGCGCCAGCAGCCAAGATGAAGGGGATGGCTACACCTTC

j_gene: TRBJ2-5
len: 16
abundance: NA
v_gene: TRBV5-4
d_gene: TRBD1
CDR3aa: CASSHPDRGRQETQYF
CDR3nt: TGTGCCAGCAGCCACCCGGACAGGGGGCGGCAAGAGACCCAGTACTTC

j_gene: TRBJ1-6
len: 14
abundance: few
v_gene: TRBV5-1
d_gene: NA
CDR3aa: CASSLAGPNSPLHF
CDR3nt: TGCGCCAGCAGCTTGGCAGGGCCTAATTCACCCCTCCACTTT

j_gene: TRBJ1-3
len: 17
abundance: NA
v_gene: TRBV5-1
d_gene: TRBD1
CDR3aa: CASSGDRGILGGNTIYF
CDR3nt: TGCGCCAGCAGCGGGGACAGGGGGATCCTCGGTGGAAACACCATATATTTT

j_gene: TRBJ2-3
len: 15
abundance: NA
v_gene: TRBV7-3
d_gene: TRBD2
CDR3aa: CASSPGGPGTDTQYF
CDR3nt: TGTGCCAGCAGCCCGGGGGGGCCGGGCACAGATACGCAGTATTTT

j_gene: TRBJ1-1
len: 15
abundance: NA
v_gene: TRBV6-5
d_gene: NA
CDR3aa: CASSSRTDMNTEAFF
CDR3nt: TGTGCCAGCAGTAGTCGGACGGACATGAACACTGAAGCTTTCTTT

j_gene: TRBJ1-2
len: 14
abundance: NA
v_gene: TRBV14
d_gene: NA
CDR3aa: CASSPPTPGYGYTF
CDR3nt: TGTGCCAGCAGCCCCCCAACTCCAGGCTATGGCTACACCTTC

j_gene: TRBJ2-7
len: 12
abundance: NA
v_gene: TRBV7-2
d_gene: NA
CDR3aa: CASSLVQYEQYF
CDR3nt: TGTGCCAGCAGCTTAGTACAGTACGAGCAGTACTTC

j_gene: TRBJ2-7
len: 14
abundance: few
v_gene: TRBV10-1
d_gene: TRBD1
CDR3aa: CASSGDRGNYEQYF
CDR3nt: TGCGCCAGCAGTGGGGACAGGGGAAACTACGAGCAGTACTTC

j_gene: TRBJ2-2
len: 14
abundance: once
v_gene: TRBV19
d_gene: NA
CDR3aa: CASSGGRSTGELFF
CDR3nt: TGTGCCAGTAGTGGGGGCAGAAGCACCGGGGAGCTGTTTTTT

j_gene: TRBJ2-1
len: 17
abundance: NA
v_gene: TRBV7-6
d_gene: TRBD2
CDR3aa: CASSRAGTSGGYNEQFF
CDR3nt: TGTGCCAGCAGCCGTGCCGGGACTAGCGGGGGGTACAATGAGCAGTTCTTC

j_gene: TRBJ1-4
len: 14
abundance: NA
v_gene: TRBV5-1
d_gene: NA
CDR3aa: CASSLQRGDEKLFF
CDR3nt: TGCGCCAGCAGCTTGCAAAGGGGTGACGAAAAACTGTTTTTT

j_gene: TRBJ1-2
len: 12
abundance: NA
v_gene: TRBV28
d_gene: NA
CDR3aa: CASSSLPTQDTF
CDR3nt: TGTGCCAGCAGTTCTCTTCCTACACAGGACACCTTC

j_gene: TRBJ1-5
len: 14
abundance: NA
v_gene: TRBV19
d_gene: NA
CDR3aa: CASRRGQGNQPQHF
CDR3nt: TGTGCCAGCCGGCGAGGCCAGGGGAATCAGCCCCAGCATTTT

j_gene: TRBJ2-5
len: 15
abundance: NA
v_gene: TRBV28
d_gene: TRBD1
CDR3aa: CASSTTGQGKETQYF
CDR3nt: TGTGCCAGCAGTACAACGGGACAGGGTAAAGAGACCCAGTACTTC

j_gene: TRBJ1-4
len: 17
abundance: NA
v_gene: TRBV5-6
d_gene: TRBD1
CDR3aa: CASSLAGTGNENEKLFF
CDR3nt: TGTGCCAGCAGCTTGGCCGGGACAGGGAATGAGAATGAAAAACTGTTTTTT

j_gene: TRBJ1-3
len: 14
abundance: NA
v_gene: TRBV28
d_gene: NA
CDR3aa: CASSLDNSGNTIYF
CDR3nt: TGTGCCAGCAGTTTGGACAACTCTGGAAACACCATATATTTT